This T cell receptor (beta chain) appears in the sequencing data of a study of T-cell reconstitution after alpha-beta-depleted transplantation in children. The CDR3 length is 15 residues. The germline V gene has CDR1 LGHNA and CDR2 YNFKEQ. V was pared by 4 bases and J by 10 bases, with 11 bases of the junction left unmatched. Points on this clonotype: A much more abundant neighbour one base away suggests this may be a read error.

Unique molecular identifiers were used in preparing the TCRbeta library. TCRdb called the PCR reads again in MiXCR, with one record for every CDR3 protein. The sample holds around 340,000 distinct CDR3 sequences, 13% seen once. This sequence was found in a human donor who donated a stem cell graft to a child with Fanconi anemia. The sample here was PBMCs, taken from the stem cell graft. The chain uses TRBV4-2 and TRBJ2-1; 9 nucleotides agree with TRBD2. CDR3: CASSRRRAGGSEQFF. CDR3 nucleotide sequence: TGTGCCAGCAGCCGAAGACGAGCGGGGGGAAGCGAGCAGTTCTTC.